Given below is one T cell receptor (beta chain) in context. Its antigen is still unknown. This specimen belongs to a study of T cell repertoires in cytomegalovirus infection. Study context: Based on public TCR beta signatures, there were indications of CMV infection and of a matching HLA type.

This CDR3 spans 16 amino acids. Per the germline V gene, CDR1 is LNHDA and CDR2 is SQIVND (reference sequence). V lost 1 base to trimming and J lost 9 bases; unmatched junction nucleotides: 12. TCRdb re-analysed the reads in MiXCR, keeping a single row per CDR3 protein. The profile shows approximately 500,000 distinct CDR3 sequences, around a quarter of them singletons. General study points: Of the TCR beta families, the public ones yielded a cumulative frequency that identified carriers of CMV plus the relevant HLA. Within the response measured ex vivo, HLA-C-restricted CMV-specific TCR beta clonotypes were dominant.

The sequenced material came from PBMCs. The TCR was taken from a human donor in good health (CMV status not recorded). Some clones in this sample may be carry-over from other donors' samples. The chain recombines TRBV19 with TRBJ2-1, with TRBD2 matching 7 bases. The CDR3 reads CASSIGLAPQECEQFF. CDR3 DNA sequence: TGTGCCAGTAGTATAGGACTAGCCCCCCAAGAGTGTGAGCAGTTCTTC.